These T cell receptor beta chains were read from a single sample in a study of T cell clonotyping in hematopoietic cell transplantation. Here immunoSEQ multiplex PCR was the method, and the copy in TCRdb shows in-frame clones only, minus some. The sample consists of around 17,000 clones, roughly 91% of them appearing once. The sample consisted of peripheral blood mononuclear cells. These receptors were taken from a man aged 40-50 years in good health. Some clones in this sample may be carry-over from other donors' samples. Each CDR3 is given with its conserved first and last residue.

J | V | CDR3
TRBJ1-2 | TRBV7-2 | CASSLDSGGTANYGYTF
TRBJ1-2 | TRBV5-6 | CASSLNQGTYGYTF
TRBJ1-4 | TRBV28 | CASSPGWTGKFRATNEKLFF
TRBJ2-3 | TRBV5-4 | CASRFGLAETTDTQYF
TRBJ2-1 | TRBV27 | CASSTLATNEQFF
TRBJ2-7 | TRBV7-2 | CASSFLTAGEQYF
TRBJ1-1 | TRBV6-5 | CASSTRTAEAFF
TRBJ2-7 | TRBV25-1 | CASSKGTSAEQYF
TRBJ1-1 | TRBV14 | CASSQDWGKAAFF
TRBJ1-5 | TRBV7-2 | CASSSRPNQPQHF
TRBJ1-2 | TRBV7-2 | CASSVGTTYGYTF
TRBJ1-2 | TRBV6-5 | CASRLWDREIYGYTF
TRBJ2-7 | TRBV7-9 | CASSSPTTTGEQYF
TRBJ1-2 | TRBV7-3 | CASSLRGYGYTF